The TCR beta chain described here comes from a study of blood T cell repertoires in COVID-19. At the level of the study: The study drew acute and convalescent COVID-19 samples from the United States, Italy and Spain. Nucleic acid was either cDNA or gDNA, and it came from T cells, B-cell-depleted T cells, or PBMCs.

A Seattle source enrolled patients during active infection and followed them longitudinally. Original handling: Reference gene primer amplification gave nucleated cell count estimates. Sequencing used immunoSEQ multiplex PCR; TCRdb keeps in-frame clones, though not all of them. V and J calls and clone size follow that table, whereas D and trimming were derived from the DNA. This sample yields around 120,000 clones, of which around 87% are seen a single time; 3.5% to 4.5% belongs to the top ten. V lost 5 bases and J lost 3; bases outside the gene matches: 9. The germline V gene has CDR1 SQVTM and CDR2 ANQGSEA. The CDR3 has 14 amino acids.

Sequencing input: peripheral blood. The rearrangement uses TRBV29-1 and TRBJ2-7, with TRBD1 identical over 8 bases. This receptor was identified in a woman aged 55 to 70 with COVID-19, enrolled during active disease. The CDR3 sequence: CSVQLQGAIYEQYF. CDR3 nucleotides: TGCAGCGTTCAACTTCAGGGGGCAATCTACGAGCAGTACTTC.